One and the same sample provided the 14 T cell receptor beta chains below, sequenced in a study of cytomegalovirus exposure and HLA in healthy donors. Libraries were prepared by immunoSEQ multiplex PCR; TCRdb keeps only in-frame clonotypes and omits some of them. The top ten hold 20% to 25% of the sample, which has about 150,000 clones, around 88% seen once. The source material was PBMCs. The receptors here all came from a man younger than 35 in good health and CMV-seropositive.

This chain uses TRBV27 with TRBJ1-1; a possible D gene is TRBD1 (5 bases). CDR1 and CDR2 (germline): MNHEY, SMNVEV (reference sequence). This CDR3 has 15 amino acids. The V end lost 7 bases, the J end lost 3 bases, and 18 bases lay between the germline ends. The CDR3 sequence: CASNRLDYADTEAFF. The CDR3 DNA reads as TGTGCCAGCAACAGGTTGGATTATGCGGACACTGAAGCTTTCTTT.

This clone was seen a handful of times. In DNA, the CDR3 is TGTGCCAGCAGCTCCGCGACTAGTACCAATGAGCAGTTCTTC. Its translation is CASSSATSTNEQFF. The chain carries TRBV7-3 and TRBJ2-1; tentative D call: TRBD2 (6 bases). V was trimmed by 4 bases and J by 6 bases, leaving 13 bases between them. Germline CDR1 reads SGHTA; CDR2 reads FQGTGA. This CDR3 is built from 14 residues.

CDR3 DNA sequence: TGTGCCAGCAATATACAGGGGGACCCCTCTGGAAACACCATATATTTT. Its translation is CASNIQGDPSGNTIYF. This rearrangement joins TRBV6-6 to TRBJ1-3, with 8 positions matching TRBD1. The V gene's germline CDR1 is MNHNY and CDR2 SVGAGI (reference sequence). The junction had 8 bases not matched to a gene; V was cut back by 7 bases and J by 0 bases. This CDR3 is built from 16 residues.

V is TRBV5-4 and J is TRBJ2-1, with 7 bases fitting TRBD2. CDR3 length equals 15 residues. Germline V gives CDR1 SGHNT, CDR2 YYREEE (reference sequence). Unmatched junction bases numbered 11, after V lost 2 bases and J lost 9 bases. The DNA for the CDR3 is TGTGCCAGCAGCTTAAGACGGGGGGAACGGGGTGAGCAGTTCTTC. Translation: CASSLRRGERGEQFF.

Only a few counts were recorded for this clone. The chain has TRBV5-6 and TRBJ2-5; TRBD1 might be the D (5 bases). The V gene lost 4 bases and the J gene lost 4 bases, with 11 bases spanning the gap. Germline lookup yields CDR1 SGHDT and CDR2 YYEEEE. This CDR3 comprises 13 residues. For the CDR3, the DNA is TGTGCCAGCAGCGGTTCTAGGGGAGAGACCCAGTACTTC. Amino acids: CASSGSRGETQYF.

The chain carries TRBV6-6 and TRBJ2-3; maybe TRBD1 (5 bases). The CDR3 loop spans 16 amino acids. Germline lookup yields CDR1 MNHNY and CDR2 SVGAGI (reference sequence). With 2 bases removed from V and 0 bases from J, the gap between germline ends came to 12 bases. The CDR3 is CASSYKGLSSTDTQYF. The CDR3 nucleotides read TGTGCCAGCAGTTACAAGGGGCTCTCTAGCACAGATACGCAGTATTTT.

The rearrangement links TRBV6-5 to TRBJ1-2, with D possibly matching TRBD1 (6 bases). Trimming removed 0 bases at V and 3 bases at J, with 11 bases between. This CDR3 has 15 residues. The germline gives CDR1 MNHEY, CDR2 SVGAGI. The CDR3 here is CASSYSLRGDYGYTF. CDR3 nucleotides: TGTGCCAGCAGTTACTCGCTCAGGGGAGACTATGGCTACACCTTC.

The chain couples TRBV4-3 to TRBJ2-3; no clear D gene. V gave up 0 bases and J gave up 2 bases, with 9 bases separating them. The germline V gene encodes CDR1 LGHNA and CDR2 YSLEER. The CDR3 extends over 15 amino acids. As DNA, the CDR3 is TGCGCCAGCAGCCAAGAAAACATGGTCACAGATACGCAGTATTTT. Translating it yields CASSQENMVTDTQYF.

The chain carries TRBV7-9 and TRBJ1-1; 8 nucleotides match TRBD1. Looked up from germline, CDR1 is SEHNR and CDR2 is FQNEAQ (reference sequence). CDR3 length: 15 amino acids. Trimming removed 1 base from V and 0 bases from J; junction bases left unmatched: 1. The CDR3 DNA reads TGTGCCAGCAGCTTAGTACAGGGGGTGAACACTGAAGCTTTCTTT. Translated: CASSLVQGVNTEAFF.

V is TRBV6-5 and J is TRBJ2-3; the match to TRBD2 covers 11 bases. Losses at the gene ends were 6 bases for V and 5 bases for J; bases not matched to a gene: 7. CDR1 is MNHEY, CDR2 SVGAGI, per germline. This CDR3 region has 15 residues. CDR3 DNA sequence: TGTGCCAGCAGGGAAAATAGCGGGGGGGGAGATACGCAGTATTTT. It specifies CASRENSGGGDTQYF.

The chain combines TRBV4-1 with TRBJ2-7; the match to TRBD2 covers 8 bases. The CDR3 totals 16 residues. Germline V gives CDR1 MGHRA, CDR2 YSYEKL. V lost 0 bases, J lost 3 bases, and 7 bases stayed unmatched. This CDR3 is CASSQERREGYYEQYF. The CDR3, as DNA: TGCGCCAGCAGCCAAGAACGACGGGAGGGGTACTACGAGCAGTACTTC.

This clone was seen just once. The chain uses TRBV4-2 and TRBJ2-7; TRBD2 agrees at 8 bases. CDR3 length: 15 amino acids. V dropped 0 bases and J dropped 7; count of bases not matched to a gene: 8. Looked up from germline, CDR1 is LGHNA and CDR2 is YNFKEQ. The CDR3 DNA reads as TGTGCCAGCAGCCAAGAAGCAGGCGGGAGGCGGGAGCAGTACTTC. It encodes CASSQEAGGRREQYF.

This clone was recorded only once. This chain joins TRBV5-1 and TRBJ2-3, with 9 bases lining up with TRBD2. The CDR3 consists of 14 residues. The ends lost 4 bases at V and 3 bases at J; junction bases unmatched: 3. CDR1 and CDR2 from the germline V gene are SGHRS and YFSETQ. The CDR3 DNA sequence: TGCGCCAGCAGCGTTAGCGGGAGAACAGATACGCAGTATTTT. It codes for CASSVSGRTDTQYF.

V gene TRBV7-2 combines with J gene TRBJ1-4; 9 nucleotides align to TRBD1. Germline V gene lookup returns CDR1 SGHTA and CDR2 FQGNSA. This CDR3 is built from 15 residues. The junction had 9 bases not matched to a gene; V was cut back by 5 bases and J by 8 bases. The CDR3 spells CASSLGGQGGEKLFF. CDR3 nucleotides: TGTGCCAGCAGCCTCGGGGGACAGGGAGGAGAAAAACTGTTTTTT.